This T cell receptor beta chain stems from a study of blood T cell repertoires in COVID-19. Study in general: Acute-phase and convalescent COVID-19 samples originated in the United States, Italy and Spain. PBMCs, B-cell-depleted T cells, or T cells were the source of the cDNA or gDNA that made up the material.

Per the study methods: Amplifying reference gene primers gave estimates of nucleated cell counts. TCRdb keeps only in-frame clones here, not all; method: immunoSEQ multiplex PCR. V and J calls plus clone size are reproduced from that table; the DNA served to infer D and trimming. Of fewer than 250,000 clones in the sample, around 82% were seen once. V gave up 3 bases and J gave up 5 bases, with 8 bases separating them. The CDR3 runs 12 residues. Germline loops: CDR1 MNHEY, CDR2 SVGEGT. The sequencing sample was made of peripheral blood. V usage is TRBV6-2 or TRBV6-3 and J usage is TRBJ2-7; the D is unclear. The sequence came from a woman between 35 and 50 years old with acute or convalescent COVID-19. DNA for the CDR3: TGTGCCAGCAGTTATGATCAGGACGAGCAGTACTTC. Its protein product is CASSYDQDEQYF.